This T cell receptor (beta chain) was captured in a study of beta chain features in type 1 diabetes. Across the whole study: Cell yields, gender and age were similar in healthy donors and patients.

CDR1 SQVTM and CDR2 ANQGSEA come from the germline V gene. Trimming left V 4 bases short and J 10 bases short, with 8 bases between. This CDR3 is 10 amino acids long. This clone has a handful of counts. Cell sorting via CD45RO/CCR7/CD25/CD127/CD95/CD27 was performed to obtain CD4+ naive, central memory, regulatory and stem cell-like memory cells. Isolated RNA was reverse transcribed in full, so expressed TCRB transcripts were sequenced. TCRdb's copy holds only in-frame clones and misses some; the assay was immunoSEQ multiplex PCR. The sample consists of 450,000 or so clones, 10% to 12% of them appearing once.

This clonotype was obtained from a woman under 30 in good health. The chain combines TRBV29-1 with TRBJ2-1; no reliable D call. Sequencing used naive CD4+ T cells from blood. CDR3 coding DNA: TGCAGCGTTGCTACGTGGGAGCAGTTCTTC. Its protein is CSVATWEQFF.